Presented here are 20 T cell receptor beta chains from one specimen sequenced in a study of blood T cell repertoires in COVID-19. The method was immunoSEQ multiplex PCR; TCRdb's version includes in-frame clones alone and lacks a portion of them. The sample has about 160,000 clones; approximately 82% are singletons. The sample consisted of peripheral blood. All receptors come from a woman older than 75 with active or convalescent COVID-19.

This clone has a count of ten or more. This sequence joins TRBV19 and TRBJ2-2; 9 bases are shared with TRBD2. Germline V gene sequence: CDR1 LNHDA, CDR2 SQIVND (reference sequence). After removal of 5 bases from V and 5 bases from J, the junction contained 9 bases not matched to a gene. This CDR3 is 16 amino acids long. CDR3 coding DNA: TGTGCCAGTAGTCGACCCCGGCTAGCGGGGACCGGGGAGCTGTTTTTT. Translation: CASSRPRLAGTGELFF.

The gene calls are TRBV30 and TRBJ2-1; D perhaps matches TRBD2 (5 bases). V lost 2 bases and J lost 4, with 12 bases in between. This CDR3 is 14 amino acids long. Germline V gene data show CDR1 as GTSNPN and CDR2 as SVGIG (reference sequence). CDR3 loop: CAWSSLAAYNEQFF. CDR3 bases: TGTGCCTGGAGTTCTCTAGCCGCATACAATGAGCAGTTCTTC.

J is TRBJ2-7 and V is TRBV29-1, with 10 nucleotides matching TRBD1. Germline values: CDR1 SQVTM, CDR2 ANQGSEA. V dropped 7 bases and J dropped 7; count of bases not matched to a gene: 13. The CDR3 runs 14 residues. CDR3 sequence (DNA): TGCAGCGCCCGAAGGGGACAGGGGACTAGAGAGCAGTACTTC. Its protein is CSARRGQGTREQYF.

This clone was observed a few times. The gene calls are TRBV28 and TRBJ1-2; D unresolved. In germline, CDR1 is MDHEN, CDR2 SYDVKM. Trimming removed 8 bases at V and 6 bases at J, with 13 bases between. This CDR3 has 12 residues. This CDR3 is CASGRAGDGYTF. DNA for the CDR3: TGTGCCAGCGGGCGGGCAGGAGATGGCTACACCTTC.

The genes are TRBV4-1 and TRBJ1-5, with 10 bases lining up with TRBD1. This CDR3 spans 19 amino acids. Losses at the gene ends were 4 bases for V and 0 bases for J; bases not matched to a gene: 12. Germline V lookup: CDR1 MGHRA, CDR2 YSYEKL. The CDR3 sequence: CASSPSGDRGGYSNQPQHF. In DNA, the CDR3 is TGCGCCAGCAGCCCCAGCGGGGACAGGGGAGGTTATAGCAATCAGCCCCAGCATTTT.

This sequence joins TRBV4-1 and TRBJ1-5; D remains ambiguous. V lost 4 bases to trimming and J lost 0 bases, with 10 bases between them. This CDR3 is 15 amino acids long. CDR1 is MGHRA and CDR2 is YSYEKL in the germline V gene. CDR3: CASSPTRVSNQPQHF. The CDR3 DNA reads TGCGCCAGCAGCCCTACCCGGGTTAGCAATCAGCCCCAGCATTTT.

The chain is built from TRBV28 and TRBJ2-7; a weak D match, TRBD1 (5 bases). CDR1 and CDR2 (germline): MDHEN, SYDVKM. V dropped 6 bases and J dropped 0 bases, with 12 bases sitting between them. The CDR3 contains 14 residues. CDR3: CASSGLGASYEQYF. CDR3 nucleotides: TGTGCCAGCAGCGGCCTTGGGGCCTCCTACGAGCAGTACTTC. The variable domain in full, with the rest retrieved from reference TRBV28 and TRBJ2-7, is DVKVTQSSRYLVKRTGEKVFLECVQDMDHENMFWYRQDPGLGLRLIYFSYDVKMKEKGDIPEGYSVSREKKERFSLILESASTNQTSMYLCASSGLGASYEQYFGPGTRLTVT.

This clone was seen a few times. V usage is TRBV28 and J usage is TRBJ1-4; TRBD1 is a possible D gene (6 bases). Trimming left V 4 bases short and J 8 bases short, with 17 bases between. The CDR3 has 15 residues. Germline V gives CDR1 MDHEN, CDR2 SYDVKM. CDR3 in DNA: TGTGCCAGCAGTTCTGCGGGGGGGGCTGGGGAAAAACTGTTTTTT. Amino acids: CASSSAGGAGEKLFF. Based on the CDR3 plus reference TRBV28 and TRBJ1-4, the full variable domain is DVKVTQSSRYLVKRTGEKVFLECVQDMDHENMFWYRQDPGLGLRLIYFSYDVKMKEKGDIPEGYSVSREKKERFSLILESASTNQTSMYLCASSSAGGAGEKLFFGSGTQLSVL.

The chain recombines TRBV18 with TRBJ2-1; TRBD2 might be the D (6 bases). The germline gives CDR1 KGHSH, CDR2 LQKENI. The V and J ends lost 1 base and 7 bases respectively, with 11 bases between them. CDR3 length: 14 amino acids. As DNA, the CDR3 is TGTGCCAGCTCACCACAATACGGGACTAATGAGCAGTTCTTC. Translating it yields CASSPQYGTNEQFF.

The chain has TRBV19 and TRBJ1-1, with D perhaps matching TRBD1 (5 bases). CDR3 length: 14 amino acids. Germline V gives CDR1 LNHDA, CDR2 SQIVND (reference sequence). Trimming left V 4 bases short and J 0 bases short, with 9 bases between. DNA of the CDR3: TGTGCCAGTAGTAGTCGGGGGATGAACACTGAAGCTTTCTTT. Translating gives CASSSRGMNTEAFF.

The chain links TRBV5-4 to TRBJ2-1; TRBD2 agrees at 9 bases. This CDR3 has 14 residues. Germline CDR1 is SGHNT and CDR2 is YYREEE (reference sequence). V was pared by 1 base and J by 7 bases, with 3 bases of the junction left unmatched. The CDR3 here is CASSLRLAGNEQFF. In DNA form, the CDR3 reads TGTGCCAGCAGCTTGCGGCTAGCGGGAAATGAGCAGTTCTTC.

This chain joins TRBV28 and TRBJ2-1, with 12 bases identical to TRBD2. V lost 4 bases and J lost 0; bases outside the gene matches: 10. The CDR3 covers 19 residues. Germline CDR1 is MDHEN and CDR2 is SYDVKM. The CDR3 loop reads CASSWSPGLAGGSYNEQFF. The CDR3 DNA is TGTGCCAGCAGTTGGTCCCCGGGACTAGCGGGCGGCTCCTACAATGAGCAGTTCTTC.

The chain is built from TRBV30 and TRBJ1-2; no clear D. The length of the CDR3 is 16 residues. Trimming left V 0 bases short and J 0 bases short, with 14 bases between. Germline CDR1 and CDR2: GTSNPN and SVGIG (reference sequence). The CDR3: CAWSVPPPLANYGYTF. Written as DNA, the CDR3 is TGTGCCTGGAGTGTACCCCCCCCTTTAGCTAACTATGGCTACACCTTC.

The rearrangement uses TRBV15 and TRBJ2-3, with TRBD2 matching over 7 bases. V shed 1 base, J shed 2 bases, and the junction held 6 bases outside the gene matches. Germline-derived CDR1 and CDR2 are LNHNV and YYDKDF (reference sequence). The CDR3 is 16 residues long. The CDR3 DNA is TGTGCCACCAGCAGAGGGTCTAGCGGCAACACAGATACGCAGTATTTT. This encodes CATSRGSSGNTDTQYF.

The chain couples TRBV10-3 to TRBJ2-7; 8 bases agree with TRBD2. V lost 6 bases, J lost 5 bases, and 15 bases stayed unmatched. The germline gives CDR1 ENHRY, CDR2 SYGVKD. The CDR3 has 16 residues. The CDR3 nucleotides read TGTGCCATCAGCGGGCGGAGGAGCGGGAGCATCGACGAGCAGTACTTC. Its protein product is CAISGRRSGSIDEQYF.

This clone was observed a single time. This CDR3 reads CSVDWTSPAVDEQFF. As DNA, the CDR3 is TGCAGCGTCGACTGGACTTCCCCGGCCGTGGATGAGCAGTTCTTC. V is TRBV29-1 and J is TRBJ2-1, with D possibly TRBD2 on 5 matching bases. CDR3 length: 15 residues. The V gene lost 6 bases and the J gene lost 8 bases, with 23 bases spanning the gap. Germline lookup yields CDR1 SQVTM and CDR2 ANQGSEA.

V and J are TRBV6-5 and TRBJ1-1; TRBD1 matches at 10 bases. From germline, CDR1 is MNHEY and CDR2 SVGAGI. The length of the CDR3 is 15 residues. Germline trimming cut 6 bases from V and 6 bases from J; bases unmatched to any gene: 10. The chain's CDR3 is CASSPTGGGSAEAFF. The CDR3 bases are TGTGCCAGCAGCCCGACAGGGGGCGGGAGCGCTGAAGCTTTCTTT.

The genes are TRBV11-2 and TRBJ2-7; weak D call: TRBD2 (6 bases). V lost 1 base and J lost 2, with 9 bases in between. From germline, CDR1 is SGHAT and CDR2 FQNNGV. This CDR3 region has 14 residues. CDR3 amino acids: CASSLVRGTYEQYF. The CDR3, as DNA: TGTGCCAGCAGCTTAGTCCGGGGGACCTACGAGCAGTACTTC.

The chain links TRBV9 to TRBJ1-2, with a tentative D call TRBD1 (5 bases). Trimming left V 0 bases short and J 8 bases short, with 14 bases between. Germline CDR1 and CDR2: SGDLS and YYNGEE. The CDR3 is 14 amino acids. The CDR3 sequence: CASSVASGTDGYTF. The CDR3 DNA is TGTGCCAGCAGCGTAGCATCAGGGACTGACGGCTACACCTTC.

The chain has TRBV6-1 and TRBJ2-7, with TRBD1 as a possible D gene (6 bases). The V end lost 1 base, the J end lost 4 bases, and 11 bases lay between the germline ends. Germline CDR1 and CDR2: MNHNS and SASEGT. The CDR3 runs 14 residues. Here the CDR3 DNA reads TGTGCCAGCAGTGAAGGGCAGGGGTGGTACGAGCAGTACTTC. Amino acid sequence: CASSEGQGWYEQYF.